What follows is one T cell receptor beta chain and its context. This record belongs to a study of blood T cell repertoires in COVID-19. Looking at the study overall: COVID-19 samples from acute and convalescent phases originated in the United States, Italy and Spain. T cells, B-cell-depleted T cells, or PBMCs provided the cDNA or gDNA that served as material.

V shed 4 bases and J 3 bases; nucleotides not matched to a gene: 4. The CDR3 covers 15 residues. CDR1 and CDR2 (germline): LGHDT, YNNKEL (reference sequence). As processed by the authors: Using reference gene primer amplification, nucleated cell counts were estimated. The data were produced by immunoSEQ multiplex PCR, yet TCRdb's version contains in-frame clones alone and is incomplete. The DNA was the basis for D and trimming; V, J and clone size are from that table. The sample contains about 40,000 clones, roughly 83% of which appear only once. This TCR came from a woman aged 55 to 70 with acute or convalescent COVID-19. Material: peripheral blood. The chain employs TRBV3-1 (or the pseudogene TRBV3-2) and TRBJ1-5; 9 bases agree with TRBD1. CDR3 loop: CASSPRTGVNQPQHF. In DNA form, the CDR3 reads TGTGCCAGCAGCCCTCGGACAGGGGTCAATCAGCCCCAGCATTTT.